This TCR beta chain originates from a study of cytomegalovirus exposure and HLA in healthy donors. Per germline, CDR1 SGHRS and CDR2 YFSETQ. V was trimmed by 1 base and J by 7 bases, leaving 12 bases between them. The CDR3 runs to 14 residues. Both 60 Vbeta primers and 13 Jbeta primers went into the PCR. The authors' processing: Unique TCR beta chains numbered about 72 million in a later analysis, with some 9.9 million shared. Here immunoSEQ multiplex PCR was the method, and the copy in TCRdb shows in-frame clones only, minus some. V and J calls and clone size are given by that table; D and trimming were obtained from the DNA. The sample has fewer than 200,000 clones, more than 65% seen once; the top ten hold 2.5% to 3%.

Sequencing was performed on PBMCs. This sequence joins TRBV5-1 and TRBJ2-1; TRBD1 is a possible D gene (5 bases). This receptor was obtained from a female donor in good health and CMV-seronegative. CDR3 protein: CASSLNKGANEQFF. The CDR3 region has the DNA TGCGCCAGCAGCTTGAATAAAGGGGCTAATGAGCAGTTCTTC.